This T cell receptor (beta chain) appears in the sequencing data of a study of cytomegalovirus exposure and HLA in healthy donors. Vbeta (60) and Jbeta (13) primers were used in the PCR. Clones were read by immunoSEQ multiplex PCR, and TCRdb kept only the in-frame ones, dropping some. The data hold around 200,000 clones, with around 89% observed a single time. Likely unrecorded immune exposures existed in these nominally healthy donors. This clone was observed a few times. CDR1 SGDLS and CDR2 YYNGEE come from the germline V gene. This CDR3 has 16 residues. V gave up 4 bases and J gave up 1 base; unmatched junction bases: 5.

Sequencing was carried out using PBMCs. The sequence derives from a woman in her late teens or twenties in good health and CMV-seronegative. The gene calls are TRBV9 and TRBJ2-1, with 10 bases identical to TRBD2. The CDR3 region is CASSLAGALSYNEQFF. CDR3 in DNA: TGTGCCAGCAGCCTAGCGGGAGCACTATCCTACAATGAGCAGTTCTTC.